These 15 T cell receptor beta chains share one sample of origin, sequenced in a study of T cell responses to AZD1222 COVID-19 vaccine. The data were produced by immunoSEQ multiplex PCR, yet TCRdb's version contains in-frame clones alone and is incomplete. Of around 62,000 clones listed, approximately 90% are singletons. The sample in question was peripheral blood, obtained on day 0 of AZD1222 vaccination. These receptors came from an adult in good health.

V gene TRBV18 combines with J gene TRBJ2-1; weak D call: TRBD1 (5 bases). The CDR3 totals 14 residues. In germline, CDR1 is KGHSH, CDR2 LQKENI. V dropped 3 bases and J dropped 3 bases, with 9 bases sitting between them. The CDR3 DNA reads as TGTGCCAGCTCACCGAAAGGGGTCTACAATGAGCAGTTCTTC. Its protein is CASSPKGVYNEQFF.

The rearrangement uses TRBV5-1 and TRBJ2-5; 9 bases map to TRBD2. The CDR3 spans 17 residues. CDR1 and CDR2 from the germline V gene are SGHRS and YFSETQ. The V gene end was trimmed by 0 bases and the J gene end by 2 bases; junction bases not matched to a gene: 8. CDR3 nucleotide sequence: TGCGCCAGCAGCTTGGTAGCGGGGGTCCGGGGGCAAGAGACCCAGTACTTC. The encoded protein is CASSLVAGVRGQETQYF.

The rearrangement uses TRBV5-1 and TRBJ2-2, with D hard to call. CDR1 SGHRS and CDR2 YFSETQ come from the germline V gene. The CDR3 extends over 11 amino acids. V shed 4 bases and J shed 4 bases, with 2 bases lying between them. The CDR3 region is CASSATGELFF. The CDR3 nucleotides are TGCGCCAGCAGCGCCACCGGGGAGCTGTTTTTT.

This chain joins TRBV6-5 and TRBJ2-2; 7 bases line up with TRBD2. Per the germline V gene, CDR1 is MNHEY and CDR2 is SVGAGI. This CDR3 contains 13 residues. V was clipped by 6 bases and J by 6 bases; unmatched bases: 4. CDR3 loop: CASRGGAPGELFF. The CDR3 DNA follows: TGTGCCAGCAGGGGAGGGGCCCCCGGGGAGCTGTTTTTT.

The chain carries TRBV19 and TRBJ1-5; possible D gene TRBD1, 6 bases. Germline CDR1 reads LNHDA; CDR2 reads SQIVND (reference sequence). The V and J ends lost 6 bases and 2 bases respectively, with 14 bases between them. CDR3 size: 15 residues. The CDR3 sequence is CASSRDRSRNQPQHF. The CDR3 coding sequence is TGTGCCAGTAGCCGAGACAGGTCTCGCAATCAGCCCCAGCATTTT.

This chain uses TRBV12-5 with TRBJ2-3; 8 bases map to TRBD1. From germline, CDR1 is LGHNT and CDR2 FRNRAP. The trim removed 0 bases at V and 2 bases at J, leaving 19 bases unmatched. The CDR3 is 21 residues long. The CDR3, as DNA: TGTGCTAGTGGTTTGGTTCCCGTGGACAGGGACAAAGGTACGTTCACAGATACGCAGTATTTT. It codes for CASGLVPVDRDKGTFTDTQYF.

This chain links TRBV3-1 (or the pseudogene TRBV3-2) with TRBJ1-1; D not resolved. Per the germline V gene, CDR1 is LGHDT and CDR2 is YNNKEL (reference sequence). The V and J ends lost 2 bases and 7 bases respectively, with 5 bases between them. The CDR3 contains 11 residues. In nucleotides, the CDR3 is TGTGCCAGCAGCCAACGGGGTGAAGCTTTCTTT. It encodes CASSQRGEAFF.

The chain links TRBV2 to TRBJ1-5, with a tentative D call TRBD1 (6 bases). This CDR3 is 18 amino acids long. Trimming cost V 0 bases and J 2 bases, with 17 bases left between them. Germline loops: CDR1 SNHLY, CDR2 FYNNEI. The CDR3 sequence: CASSEARTVPWGNQPQHF. Written as DNA, the CDR3 is TGTGCCAGCAGTGAAGCCAGGACAGTCCCCTGGGGCAATCAGCCCCAGCATTTT.

The chain joins TRBV6-5 to TRBJ1-1; 7 bases fit TRBD1. In germline, CDR1 is MNHEY, CDR2 SVGAGI. After removal of 6 bases from V and 8 bases from J, the junction contained 9 bases not matched to a gene. There are 13 residues in the CDR3. DNA of the CDR3: TGTGCCAGCAGGGATGGGACAGATAGGGAAGCTTTCTTT. Translation: CASRDGTDREAFF.

This chain joins TRBV15 and TRBJ2-7; the D is unclear. This CDR3 region has 14 residues. V was clipped by 1 base and J by 6 bases, with 13 bases between them. From germline, CDR1 is LNHNV and CDR2 YYDKDF (reference sequence). CDR3 protein: CATSRAYTEPEQYF. CDR3 bases: TGTGCCACCAGCAGAGCATACACTGAACCCGAGCAGTACTTC. The variable domain in full, with the rest retrieved from reference TRBV15 and TRBJ2-7, is DAMVIQNPRYQVTQFGKPVTLSCSQTLNHNVMYWYQQKSSQAPKLLFHYYDKDFNNEADTPDNFQSRRPNTSFCFLDIRSPGLGDTAMYLCATSRAYTEPEQYFGPGTRLTVT.

The chain joins TRBV18 to TRBJ1-2; D may be TRBD1 (6 bases). Germline loops: CDR1 KGHSH, CDR2 LQKENI. The CDR3 runs 14 residues. Between the trimmed V and J ends, which lost 2 bases and 5 bases, there was a span of 12 bases. The CDR3 protein is CASSPSRDNYGYTF. As DNA, the CDR3 is TGTGCCAGCTCACCATCCCGGGACAATTATGGCTACACCTTC.

The chain combines TRBV19 with TRBJ1-2; D possibly corresponds to TRBD1 (6 bases). The CDR3 is made up of 15 amino acids. V shed 9 bases and J shed 0 bases, with 17 bases lying between them. Germline CDR1 reads LNHDA; CDR2 reads SQIVND (reference sequence). The CDR3 is CASSTWRGANYGYTF. DNA of the CDR3: TGTGCCAGCAGCACCTGGAGGGGGGCTAACTATGGCTACACCTTC.

CDR3 sequence (DNA): TGTGCCAGCTCATCCGGACAAGGCCGAAACACTGAAGCTTTCTTT. Protein sequence: CASSSGQGRNTEAFF. The J gene is TRBJ1-1, the V gene TRBV18, with D possibly matching TRBD1 (5 bases). The CDR3 runs 15 residues. V shed 5 bases and J shed 2 bases, with 15 bases lying between them. CDR1 KGHSH and CDR2 LQKENI come from the germline V gene.

This chain connects TRBV2 to TRBJ2-3; 11 bases are shared with TRBD2. The germline CDR1 and CDR2 sequences are SNHLY and FYNNEI. The junction had 5 bases not matched to a gene; V was cut back by 3 bases and J by 6 bases. The CDR3 totals 15 residues. The CDR3, as DNA: TGTGCCAGCAGTGAGGGGACTAGCGGACGGGATACGCAGTATTTT. It is translated as CASSEGTSGRDTQYF.

V is TRBV30 and J is TRBJ2-3; TRBD2 matches at 7 bases. The CDR3 is 15 residues long. After removal of 0 bases from V and 5 bases from J, the junction contained 8 bases not matched to a gene. Germline V gene sequence: CDR1 GTSNPN, CDR2 SVGIG (reference sequence). This CDR3 reads CAWSVGGPSKDTQYF. As DNA, the CDR3 is TGTGCCTGGAGTGTGGGAGGGCCGAGTAAAGATACGCAGTATTTT.